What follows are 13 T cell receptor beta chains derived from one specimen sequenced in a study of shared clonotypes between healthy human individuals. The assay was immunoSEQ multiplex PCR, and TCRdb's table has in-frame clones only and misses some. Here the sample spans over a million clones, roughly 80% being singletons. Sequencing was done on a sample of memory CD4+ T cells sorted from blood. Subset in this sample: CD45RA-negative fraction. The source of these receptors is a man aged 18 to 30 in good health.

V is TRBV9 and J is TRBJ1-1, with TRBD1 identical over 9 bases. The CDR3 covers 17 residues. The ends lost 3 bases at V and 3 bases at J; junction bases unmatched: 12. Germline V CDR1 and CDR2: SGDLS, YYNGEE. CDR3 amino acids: CASSAQSQGAHHTEAFF. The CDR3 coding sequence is TGTGCCAGCAGCGCCCAATCACAGGGGGCGCATCACACTGAAGCTTTCTTT. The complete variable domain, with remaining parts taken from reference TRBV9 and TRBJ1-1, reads DSGVTQTPKHLITATGQRVTLRCSPRSGDLSVYWYQQSLDQGLQFLIQYYNGEERAKGNILERFSAQQFPDLHSELNLSSLELGDSALYFCASSAQSQGAHHTEAFFGQGTRLTVV.

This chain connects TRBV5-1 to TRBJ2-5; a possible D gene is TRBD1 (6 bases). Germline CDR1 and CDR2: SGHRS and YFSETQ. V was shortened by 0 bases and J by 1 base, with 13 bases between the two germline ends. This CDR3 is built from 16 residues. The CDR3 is CASSLVSGTRQETQYF. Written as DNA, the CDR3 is TGCGCCAGCAGCTTGGTCTCGGGGACACGCCAAGAGACCCAGTACTTC.

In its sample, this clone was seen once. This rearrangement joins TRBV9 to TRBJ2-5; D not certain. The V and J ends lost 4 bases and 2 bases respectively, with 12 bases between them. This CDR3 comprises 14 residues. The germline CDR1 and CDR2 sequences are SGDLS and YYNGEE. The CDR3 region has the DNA TGTGCCAGCAGCAACCGGGCCATGCAAGAGACCCAGTACTTC. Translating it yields CASSNRAMQETQYF.

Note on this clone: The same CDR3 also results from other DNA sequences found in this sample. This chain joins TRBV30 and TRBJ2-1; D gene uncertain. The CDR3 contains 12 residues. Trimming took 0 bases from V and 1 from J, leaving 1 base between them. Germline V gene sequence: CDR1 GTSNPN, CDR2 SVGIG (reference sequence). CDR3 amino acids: CAWSVSYNEQFF. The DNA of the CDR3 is TGTGCCTGGAGTGTATCCTACAATGAGCAGTTCTTC. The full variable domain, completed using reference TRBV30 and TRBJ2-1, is SQTIHQWPATLVQPVGSPLSLECTVEGTSNPNLYWYRQAAGRGLQLLFYSVGIGQISSEVPQNLSASRPQDRQFILSSKKLLLSDSGFYLCAWSVSYNEQFFGPGTRLTVL.

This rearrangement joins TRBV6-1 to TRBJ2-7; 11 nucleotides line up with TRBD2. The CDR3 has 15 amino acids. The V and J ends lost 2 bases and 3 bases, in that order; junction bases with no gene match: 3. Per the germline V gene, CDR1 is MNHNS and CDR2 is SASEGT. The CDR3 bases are TGTGCCAGCAGTGAACCGGGACTAGCGGTCTACGAGCAGTACTTC. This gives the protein CASSEPGLAVYEQYF.

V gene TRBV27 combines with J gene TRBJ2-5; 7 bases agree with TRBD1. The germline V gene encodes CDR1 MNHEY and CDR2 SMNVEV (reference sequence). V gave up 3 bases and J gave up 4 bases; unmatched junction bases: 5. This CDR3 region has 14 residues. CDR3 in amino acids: CASSLGRTGETQYF. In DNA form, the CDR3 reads TGTGCCAGCAGTTTGGGCCGGACAGGAGAGACCCAGTACTTC.

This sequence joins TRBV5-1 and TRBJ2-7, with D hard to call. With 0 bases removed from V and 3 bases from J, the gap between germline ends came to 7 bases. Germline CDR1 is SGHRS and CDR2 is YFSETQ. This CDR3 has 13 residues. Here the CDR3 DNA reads TGCGCCAGCAGCTTGGACAGCCACTACGAGCAGTACTTC. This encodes CASSLDSHYEQYF. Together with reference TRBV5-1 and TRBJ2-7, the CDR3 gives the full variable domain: KAGVTQTPRYLIKTRGQQVTLSCSPISGHRSVSWYQQTPGQGLQFLFEYFSETQRNKGNFPGRFSGRQFSNSRSEMNVSTLELGDSALYLCASSLDSHYEQYFGPGTRLTVT.

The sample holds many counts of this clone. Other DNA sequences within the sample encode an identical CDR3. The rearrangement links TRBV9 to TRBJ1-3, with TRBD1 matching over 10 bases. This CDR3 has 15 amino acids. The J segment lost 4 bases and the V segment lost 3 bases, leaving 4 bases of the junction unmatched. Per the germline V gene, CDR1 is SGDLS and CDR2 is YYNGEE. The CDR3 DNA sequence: TGTGCCAGCAGCGGCGACAGGGGGCTCGGAAACACCATATATTTT. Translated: CASSGDRGLGNTIYF.

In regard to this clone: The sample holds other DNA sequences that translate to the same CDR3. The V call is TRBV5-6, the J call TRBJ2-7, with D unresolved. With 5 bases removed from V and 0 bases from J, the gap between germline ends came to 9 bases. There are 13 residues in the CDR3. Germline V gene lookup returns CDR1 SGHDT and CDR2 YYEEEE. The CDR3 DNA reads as TGTGCCAGCAGTTCTACCAGCTCCTACGAGCAGTACTTC. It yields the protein CASSSTSSYEQYF.

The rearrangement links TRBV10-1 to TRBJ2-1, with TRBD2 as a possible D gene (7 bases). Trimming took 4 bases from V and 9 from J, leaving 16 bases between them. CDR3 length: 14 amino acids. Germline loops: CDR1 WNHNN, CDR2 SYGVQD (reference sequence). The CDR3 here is CASSGEGGGSEQFF. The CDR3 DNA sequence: TGCGCCAGCAGTGGAGAAGGGGGGGGCAGTGAGCAGTTCTTC.

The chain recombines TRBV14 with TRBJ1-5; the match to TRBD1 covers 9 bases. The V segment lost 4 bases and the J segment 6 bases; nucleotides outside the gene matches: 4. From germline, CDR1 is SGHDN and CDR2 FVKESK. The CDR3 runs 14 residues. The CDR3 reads CASSLGQGRQPQHF. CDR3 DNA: TGTGCCAGCAGCCTCGGACAGGGGCGTCAGCCCCAGCATTTT.

In nucleotides, the CDR3 is TGCGCCAGCAGCTTGGCAATTACAGGTGGAAACACCATATATTTT. Translation gives CASSLAITGGNTIYF. The gene calls are TRBV5-1 and TRBJ1-3, with D maybe TRBD1 (5 bases). The V end lost 0 bases, the J end lost 3 bases, and 10 bases lay between the germline ends. CDR3 length equals 15 residues. Germline CDR1 is SGHRS and CDR2 is YFSETQ.

The CDR3 sequence: CASSPSGQGVTDTQYF. For the CDR3, the DNA is TGTGCCAGCTCACCATCTGGACAGGGGGTCACAGATACGCAGTATTTT. The chain employs TRBV18 and TRBJ2-3; 10 nucleotides align to TRBD1. Germline loops: CDR1 KGHSH, CDR2 LQKENI. The CDR3 contains 16 residues. V dropped 2 bases and J dropped 2; count of bases not matched to a gene: 4.